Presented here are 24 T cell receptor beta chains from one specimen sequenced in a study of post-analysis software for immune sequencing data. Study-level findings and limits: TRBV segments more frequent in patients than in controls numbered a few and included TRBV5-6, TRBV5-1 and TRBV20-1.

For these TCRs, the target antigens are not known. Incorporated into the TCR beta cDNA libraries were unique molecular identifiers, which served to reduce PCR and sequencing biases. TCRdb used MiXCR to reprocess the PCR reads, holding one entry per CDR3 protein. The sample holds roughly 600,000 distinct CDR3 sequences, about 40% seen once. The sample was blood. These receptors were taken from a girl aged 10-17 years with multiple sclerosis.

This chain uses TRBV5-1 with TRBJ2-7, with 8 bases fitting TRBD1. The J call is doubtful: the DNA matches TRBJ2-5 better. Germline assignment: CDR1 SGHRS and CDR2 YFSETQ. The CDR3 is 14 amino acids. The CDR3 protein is CASSTRGQGETQYF. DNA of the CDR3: TGCGCCAGCAGCACCAGGGGGCAAGGAGAGACCCAGTACTTC.

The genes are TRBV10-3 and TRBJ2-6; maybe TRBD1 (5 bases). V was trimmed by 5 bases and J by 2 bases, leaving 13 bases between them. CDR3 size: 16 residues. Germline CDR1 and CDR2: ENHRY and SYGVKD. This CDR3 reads CAISPHKGTGANVLTF. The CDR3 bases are TGTGCCATCAGTCCCCATAAGGGGACTGGGGCCAACGTCCTGACTTTC.

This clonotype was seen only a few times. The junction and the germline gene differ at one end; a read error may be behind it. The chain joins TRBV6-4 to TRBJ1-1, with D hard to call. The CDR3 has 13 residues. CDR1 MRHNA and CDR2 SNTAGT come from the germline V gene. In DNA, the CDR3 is TGTGCCAGCAGCGACTTACTGAACACTGAAGCTTTCTTT. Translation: CASSDLLNTEAFF.

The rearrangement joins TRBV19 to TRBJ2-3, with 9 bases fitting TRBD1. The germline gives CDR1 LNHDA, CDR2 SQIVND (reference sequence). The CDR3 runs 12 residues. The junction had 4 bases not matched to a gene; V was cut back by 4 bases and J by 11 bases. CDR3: CASSRTGVVQYF. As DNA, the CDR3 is TGTGCCAGTAGTAGGACAGGGGTTGTGCAGTATTTT.

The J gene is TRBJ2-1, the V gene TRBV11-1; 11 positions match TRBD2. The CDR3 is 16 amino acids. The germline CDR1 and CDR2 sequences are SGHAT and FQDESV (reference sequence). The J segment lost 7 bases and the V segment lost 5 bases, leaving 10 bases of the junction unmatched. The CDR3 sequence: CASSVSGGAYQNEQFF. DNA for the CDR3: TGTGCCAGCAGCGTTAGCGGGGGGGCATATCAGAATGAGCAGTTCTTC.

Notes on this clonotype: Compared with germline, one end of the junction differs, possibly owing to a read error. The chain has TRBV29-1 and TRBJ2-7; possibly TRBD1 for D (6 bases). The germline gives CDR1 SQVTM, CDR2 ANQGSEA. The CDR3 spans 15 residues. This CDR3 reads CGVEGPGEGSYEQYF. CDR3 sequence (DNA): TGCGGCGTTGAAGGGCCAGGGGAAGGATCCTACGAGCAGTACTTC.

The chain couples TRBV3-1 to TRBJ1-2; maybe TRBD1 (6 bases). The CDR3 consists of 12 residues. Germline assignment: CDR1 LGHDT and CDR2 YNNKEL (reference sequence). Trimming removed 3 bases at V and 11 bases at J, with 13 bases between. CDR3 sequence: CASSHSTGRYTF. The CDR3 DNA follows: TGTGCCAGCAGCCACTCAACAGGGAGGTACACCTTC.

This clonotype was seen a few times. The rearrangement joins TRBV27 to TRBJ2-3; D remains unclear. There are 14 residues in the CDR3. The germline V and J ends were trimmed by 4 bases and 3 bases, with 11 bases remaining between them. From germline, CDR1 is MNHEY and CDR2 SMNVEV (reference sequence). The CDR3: CASSSEQLTDTQYF. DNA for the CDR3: TGTGCCAGCAGTTCGGAGCAGCTGACAGATACGCAGTATTTT.

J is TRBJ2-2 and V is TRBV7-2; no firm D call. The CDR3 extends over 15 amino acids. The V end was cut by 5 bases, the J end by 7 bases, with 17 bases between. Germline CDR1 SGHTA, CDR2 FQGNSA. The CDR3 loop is CASSILVSGRGELFF. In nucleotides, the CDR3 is TGTGCCAGCAGCATCCTAGTATCCGGGCGCGGGGAGCTGTTTTTT.

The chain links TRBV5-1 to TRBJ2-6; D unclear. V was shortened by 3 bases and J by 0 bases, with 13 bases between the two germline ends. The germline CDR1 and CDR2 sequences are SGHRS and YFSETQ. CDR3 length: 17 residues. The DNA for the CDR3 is TGCGCCAGCAGCTCTTACGGACGGAGCTCTGGGGCCAACGTCCTGACTTTC. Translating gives CASSSYGRSSGANVLTF.

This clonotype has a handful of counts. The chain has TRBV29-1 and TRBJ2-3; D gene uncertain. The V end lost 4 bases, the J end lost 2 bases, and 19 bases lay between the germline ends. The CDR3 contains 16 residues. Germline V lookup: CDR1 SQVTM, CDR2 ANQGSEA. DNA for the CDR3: TGCAGCGTTGTTTTCGGGCGGACGATACTCACAGATACGCAGTATTTT. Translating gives CSVVFGRTILTDTQYF.

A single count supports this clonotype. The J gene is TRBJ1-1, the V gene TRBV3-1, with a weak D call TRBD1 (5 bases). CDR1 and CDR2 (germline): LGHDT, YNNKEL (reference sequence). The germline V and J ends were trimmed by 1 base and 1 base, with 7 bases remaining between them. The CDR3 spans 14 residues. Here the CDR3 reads CASSQAGENTEAFF. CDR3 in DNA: TGTGCCAGCAGCCAAGCGGGGGAGAACACTGAAGCTTTCTTT.

CDR3: CASSQGSGGARTDTQYF. CDR3 DNA: TGCGCCAGCAGCCAGGGGAGCGGGGGGGCCCGGACAGATACGCAGTATTTT. The chain has TRBV4-1 and TRBJ2-3; 10 bases line up with TRBD2. The V segment lost 3 bases and the J segment 3 bases; nucleotides outside the gene matches: 9. Germline CDR1 reads MGHRA; CDR2 reads YSYEKL. There are 17 residues in the CDR3.

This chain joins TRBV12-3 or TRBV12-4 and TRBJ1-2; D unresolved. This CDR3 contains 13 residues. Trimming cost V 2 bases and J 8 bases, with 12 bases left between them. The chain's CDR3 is CASSLTVRRGYTF. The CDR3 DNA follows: TGTGCCAGCAGTTTAACGGTACGCAGAGGCTACACCTTC.

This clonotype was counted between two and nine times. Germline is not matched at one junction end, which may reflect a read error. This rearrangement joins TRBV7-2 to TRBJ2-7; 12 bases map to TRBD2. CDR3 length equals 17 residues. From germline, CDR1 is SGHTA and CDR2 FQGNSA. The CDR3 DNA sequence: TGTGCTAGCAGCTCCGGGACTAGCGGGTTAAGCTCCTACGAGCAGTACTTC. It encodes CASSSGTSGLSSYEQYF.

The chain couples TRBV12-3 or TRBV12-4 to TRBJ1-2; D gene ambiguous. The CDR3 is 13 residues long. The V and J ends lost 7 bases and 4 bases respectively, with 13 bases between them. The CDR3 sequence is CASNRRIGYGYTF. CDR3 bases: TGTGCCAGCAACCGTCGGATCGGCTATGGCTACACCTTC.

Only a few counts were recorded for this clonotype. The DNA of the CDR3 is TGTGCCAGCAGCTTAGTCCCGCTAGCGGGGCCCACAGATACGCAGTATTTT. It codes for CASSLVPLAGPTDTQYF. The gene calls are TRBV7-6 and TRBJ2-3; TRBD2 aligns across 9 bases. Germline V gives CDR1 SGHVS, CDR2 FNYEAQ. V lost 1 base and J lost 2; bases outside the gene matches: 7. The CDR3 contains 17 residues.

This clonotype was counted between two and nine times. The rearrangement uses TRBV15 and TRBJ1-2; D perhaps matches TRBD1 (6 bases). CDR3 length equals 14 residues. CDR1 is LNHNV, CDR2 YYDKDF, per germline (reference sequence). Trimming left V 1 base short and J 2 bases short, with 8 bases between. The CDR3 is CATSRADRNYGYTF. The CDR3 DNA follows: TGTGCCACCAGCAGAGCGGACAGAAACTATGGCTACACCTTC.

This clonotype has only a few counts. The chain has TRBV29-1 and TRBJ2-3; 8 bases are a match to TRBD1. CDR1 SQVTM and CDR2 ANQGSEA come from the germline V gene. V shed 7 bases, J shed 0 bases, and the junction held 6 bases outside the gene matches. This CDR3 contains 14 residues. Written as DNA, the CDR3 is TGCAGCGCCACGGGACAGGCGAGCACAGATACGCAGTATTTT. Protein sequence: CSATGQASTDTQYF.

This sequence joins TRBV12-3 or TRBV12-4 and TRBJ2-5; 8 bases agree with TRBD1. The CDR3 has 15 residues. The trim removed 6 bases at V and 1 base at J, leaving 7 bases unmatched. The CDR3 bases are TGTGCCAGCAGAGGCGCCAGGGGGCTCCAAGAGACCCAGTACTTC. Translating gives CASRGARGLQETQYF.

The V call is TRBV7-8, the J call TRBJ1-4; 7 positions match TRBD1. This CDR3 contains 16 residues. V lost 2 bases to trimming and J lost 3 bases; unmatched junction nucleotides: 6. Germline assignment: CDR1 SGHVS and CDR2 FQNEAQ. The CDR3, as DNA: TGTGCCAGCAGCTTAAGTCACAGGGGAGCTAATGAAAAACTGTTTTTT. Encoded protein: CASSLSHRGANEKLFF.

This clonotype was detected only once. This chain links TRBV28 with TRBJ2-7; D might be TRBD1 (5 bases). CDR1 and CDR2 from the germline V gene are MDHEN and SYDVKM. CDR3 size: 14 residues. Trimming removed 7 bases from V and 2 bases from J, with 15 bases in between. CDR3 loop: CASTSTAPTYEQYF. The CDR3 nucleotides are TGTGCCAGCACCTCGACAGCGCCTACCTACGAGCAGTACTTC.

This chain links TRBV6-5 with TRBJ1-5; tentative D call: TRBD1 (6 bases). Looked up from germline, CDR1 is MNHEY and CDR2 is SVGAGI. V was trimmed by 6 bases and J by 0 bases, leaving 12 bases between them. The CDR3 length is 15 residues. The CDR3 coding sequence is TGTGCCAGCAGACCCCAGGGGACTAGCAATCAGCCCCAGCATTTT. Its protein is CASRPQGTSNQPQHF.

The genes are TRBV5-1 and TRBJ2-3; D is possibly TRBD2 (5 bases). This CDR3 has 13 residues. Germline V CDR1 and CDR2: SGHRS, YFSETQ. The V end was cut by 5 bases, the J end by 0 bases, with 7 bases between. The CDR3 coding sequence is TGCGCCAGCAGTAGCGTTAGCACAGATACGCAGTATTTT. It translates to CASSSVSTDTQYF.